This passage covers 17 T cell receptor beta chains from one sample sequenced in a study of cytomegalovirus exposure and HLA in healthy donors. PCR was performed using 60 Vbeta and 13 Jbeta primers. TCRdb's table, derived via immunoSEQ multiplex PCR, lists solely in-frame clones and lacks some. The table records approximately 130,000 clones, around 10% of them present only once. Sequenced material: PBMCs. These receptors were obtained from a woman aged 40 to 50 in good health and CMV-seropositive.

The CDR3 sequence: CASSLDLAGGYEQYF. In DNA, the CDR3 is TGCGCCAGCAGCTTGGATCTAGCGGGGGGCTACGAGCAGTACTTC. The genes are TRBV5-1 and TRBJ2-7, with 11 bases lining up with TRBD2. Germline assignment: CDR1 SGHRS and CDR2 YFSETQ. With 0 bases clipped from V and 3 bases from J, the junction kept 2 bases outside the gene matches. The CDR3 contains 15 residues.

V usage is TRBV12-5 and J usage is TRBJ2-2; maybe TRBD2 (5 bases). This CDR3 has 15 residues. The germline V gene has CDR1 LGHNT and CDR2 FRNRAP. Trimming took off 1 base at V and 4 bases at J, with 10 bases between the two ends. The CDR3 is CASGLGGIGTGELFF. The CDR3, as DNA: TGTGCTAGTGGTTTGGGAGGGATTGGCACCGGGGAGCTGTTTTTT.

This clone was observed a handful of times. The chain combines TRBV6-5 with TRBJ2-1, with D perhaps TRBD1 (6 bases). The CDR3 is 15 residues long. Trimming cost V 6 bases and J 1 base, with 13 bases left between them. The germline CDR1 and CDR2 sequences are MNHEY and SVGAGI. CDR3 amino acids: CASRSGEGSYNEQFF. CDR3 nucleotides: TGTGCCAGCAGATCAGGGGAAGGGTCCTACAATGAGCAGTTCTTC.

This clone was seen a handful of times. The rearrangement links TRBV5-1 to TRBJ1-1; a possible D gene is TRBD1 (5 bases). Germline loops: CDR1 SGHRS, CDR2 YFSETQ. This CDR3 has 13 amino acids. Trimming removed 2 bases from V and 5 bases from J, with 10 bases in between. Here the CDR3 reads CASSFQGGTEAFF. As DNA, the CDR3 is TGCGCCAGCAGCTTTCAGGGTGGTACTGAAGCTTTCTTT.

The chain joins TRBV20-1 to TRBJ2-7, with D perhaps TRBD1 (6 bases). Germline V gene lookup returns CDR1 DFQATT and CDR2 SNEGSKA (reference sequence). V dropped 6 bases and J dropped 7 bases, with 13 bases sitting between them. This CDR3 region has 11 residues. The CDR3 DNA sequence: TGCAGTGCCACAGGGTTACTGGAGCAGTACTTC. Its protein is CSATGLLEQYF.

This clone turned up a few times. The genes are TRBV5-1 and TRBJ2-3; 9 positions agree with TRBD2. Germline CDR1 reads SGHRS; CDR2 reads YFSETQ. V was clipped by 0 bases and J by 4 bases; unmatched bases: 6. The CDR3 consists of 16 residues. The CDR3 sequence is CASSLVAGGHSDTQYF. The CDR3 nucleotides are TGCGCCAGCAGCTTGGTGGCGGGGGGGCATTCAGATACGCAGTATTTT.

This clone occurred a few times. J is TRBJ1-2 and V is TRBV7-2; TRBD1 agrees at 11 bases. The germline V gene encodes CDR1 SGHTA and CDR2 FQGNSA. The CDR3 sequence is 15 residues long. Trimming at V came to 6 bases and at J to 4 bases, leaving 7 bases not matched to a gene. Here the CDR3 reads CASSRDRGYIYGYTF. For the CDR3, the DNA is TGTGCCAGCAGTCGGGACAGGGGGTACATCTATGGCTACACCTTC. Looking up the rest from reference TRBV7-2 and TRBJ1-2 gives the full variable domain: GAGVSQSPSNKVTEKGKDVELRCDPISGHTALYWYRQSLGQGLEFLIYFQGNSAPDKSGLPSDRFSAERTGGSVSTLTIQRTQQEDSAVYLCASSRDRGYIYGYTFGSGTRLTVV.

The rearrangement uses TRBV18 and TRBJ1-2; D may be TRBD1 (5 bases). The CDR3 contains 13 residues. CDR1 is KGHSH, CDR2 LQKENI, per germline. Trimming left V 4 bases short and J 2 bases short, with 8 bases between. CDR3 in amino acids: CASSLDSNYGYTF. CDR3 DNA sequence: TGTGCCAGCTCACTCGACAGCAACTATGGCTACACCTTC.

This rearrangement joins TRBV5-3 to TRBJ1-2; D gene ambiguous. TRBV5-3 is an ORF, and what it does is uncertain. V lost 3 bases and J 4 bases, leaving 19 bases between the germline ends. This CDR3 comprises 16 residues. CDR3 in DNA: TGTGCCAGAAGCTCCTATAGGAGGGAGGCCCGCTATGGCTACACCTTC. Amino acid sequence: CARSSYRREARYGYTF.

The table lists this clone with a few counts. The CDR3 is CASSLDRGRSYEQYF. The CDR3 DNA reads as TGTGCCAGCAGCCTCGACAGGGGGCGAAGTTACGAGCAGTACTTC. V gene TRBV7-2 combines with J gene TRBJ2-7, with 10 bases matching TRBD1. V gave up 5 bases and J gave up 4 bases; unmatched junction bases: 8. The CDR3 runs 15 residues. Germline values: CDR1 SGHTA, CDR2 FQGNSA.

DNA of the CDR3: TGTGCCAGCAGTGAAGGGCGAGGAGCAGATACGCAGTATTTT. Translation gives CASSEGRGADTQYF. The J gene is TRBJ2-3, the V gene TRBV2; D not resolved. The CDR3 runs to 14 residues. Looked up from germline, CDR1 is SNHLY and CDR2 is FYNNEI. Deletions cut 1 base from V and 4 bases from J, with 9 bases between.

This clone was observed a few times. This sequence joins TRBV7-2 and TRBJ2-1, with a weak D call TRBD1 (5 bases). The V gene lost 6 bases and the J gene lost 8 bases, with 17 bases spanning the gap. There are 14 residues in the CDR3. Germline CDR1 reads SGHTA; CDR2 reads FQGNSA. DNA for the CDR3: TGTGCCAGCAGTCTAAGGGGTAGAACGGATGAGCAGTTCTTC. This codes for CASSLRGRTDEQFF.

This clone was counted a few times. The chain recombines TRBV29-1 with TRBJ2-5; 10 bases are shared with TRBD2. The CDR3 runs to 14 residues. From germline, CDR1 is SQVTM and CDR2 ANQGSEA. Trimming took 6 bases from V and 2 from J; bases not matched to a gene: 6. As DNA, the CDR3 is TGCAGCGTCACGGCACTAGCGGGGCAAGAGACCCAGTACTTC. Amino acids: CSVTALAGQETQYF.

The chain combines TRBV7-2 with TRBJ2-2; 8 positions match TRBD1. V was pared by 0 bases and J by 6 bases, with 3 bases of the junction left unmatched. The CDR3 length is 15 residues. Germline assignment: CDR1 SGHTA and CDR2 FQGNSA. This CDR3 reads CASSLAPDRAGELFF. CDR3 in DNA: TGTGCCAGCAGCTTAGCCCCGGACAGGGCCGGGGAGCTGTTTTTT.

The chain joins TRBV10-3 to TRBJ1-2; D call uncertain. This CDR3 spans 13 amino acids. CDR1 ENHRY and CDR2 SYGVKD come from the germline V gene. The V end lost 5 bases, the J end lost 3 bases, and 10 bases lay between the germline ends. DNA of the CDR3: TGTGCCATCAGTCTGAACGGTGACTATGGCTACACCTTC. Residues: CAISLNGDYGYTF.

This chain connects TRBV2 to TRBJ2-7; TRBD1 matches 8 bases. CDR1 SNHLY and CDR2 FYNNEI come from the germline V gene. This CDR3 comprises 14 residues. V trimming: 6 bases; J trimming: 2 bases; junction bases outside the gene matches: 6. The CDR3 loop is CASSLDRGTYEQYF. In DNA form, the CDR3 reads TGTGCCAGCAGCCTTGACAGGGGAACCTACGAGCAGTACTTC. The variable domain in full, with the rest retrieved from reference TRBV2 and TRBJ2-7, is EPEVTQTPSHQVTQMGQEVILRCVPISNHLYFYWYRQILGQKVEFLVSFYNNEISEKSEIFDDQFSVERPDGSNFTLKIRSTKLEDSAMYFCASSLDRGTYEQYFGPGTRLTVT.

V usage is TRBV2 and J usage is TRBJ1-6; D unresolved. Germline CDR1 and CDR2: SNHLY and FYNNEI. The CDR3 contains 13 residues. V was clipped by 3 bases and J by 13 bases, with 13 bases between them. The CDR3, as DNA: TGTGCCAGCAGTGACCCTACCGTGCTCCCCCTCCACTTT. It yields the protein CASSDPTVLPLHF.